Given below is one TCR beta chain in context. Germline V gene sequence: CDR1 SQVTM, CDR2 ANQGSEA. V was shortened by 7 bases and J by 2 bases, with 14 bases between the two germline ends. The CDR3 runs 13 residues. The data belong to a study of blood T cell repertoires in COVID-19. Sequencing used immunoSEQ multiplex PCR; TCRdb keeps in-frame clones, though not all of them. The table shows about 270,000 clones, with approximately 83% occurring only once. The sample comprised peripheral blood. This TCR came from a woman aged 70 to 79 with acute or convalescent COVID-19. The rearrangement links TRBV29-1 to TRBJ1-1; possibly TRBD1 for D (6 bases). The chain's CDR3 is CSAGVGGNTEAFF. The CDR3 DNA reads TGCAGCGCAGGGGTGGGGGGTAACACTGAAGCTTTCTTT.